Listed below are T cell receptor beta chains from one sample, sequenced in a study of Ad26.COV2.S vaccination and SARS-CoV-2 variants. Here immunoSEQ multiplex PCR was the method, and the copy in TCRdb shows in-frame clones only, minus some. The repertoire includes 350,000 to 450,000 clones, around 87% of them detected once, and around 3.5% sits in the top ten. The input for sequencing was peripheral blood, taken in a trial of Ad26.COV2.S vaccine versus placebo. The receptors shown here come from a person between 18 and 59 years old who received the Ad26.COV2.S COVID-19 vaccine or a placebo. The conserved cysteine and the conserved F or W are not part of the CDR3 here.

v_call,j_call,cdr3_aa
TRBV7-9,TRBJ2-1,ASSLERLAGGRSYNEQF
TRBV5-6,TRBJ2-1,ASSLDSGGIEQF
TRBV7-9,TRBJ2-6,ASSSLPGLGANVLT
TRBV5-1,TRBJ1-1,ASRDRQGMNTEAF
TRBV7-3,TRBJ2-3,ASSPAGLASRTDTQY
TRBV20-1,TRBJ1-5,SAGPNQPQH
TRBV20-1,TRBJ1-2,SASDRGVDGYT
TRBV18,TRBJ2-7,ASSRAGQAERSGEQY
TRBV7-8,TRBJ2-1,ASSLNSGGSSYNEQF
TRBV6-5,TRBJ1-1,ARLRPEAF
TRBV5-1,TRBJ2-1,ASSLAGTSGYNEQF
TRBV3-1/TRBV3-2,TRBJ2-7,ASSRGTSGVSKY
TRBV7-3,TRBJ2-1,ASSLTARGGPYNEQF
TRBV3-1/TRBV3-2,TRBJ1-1,ASKGDRGRTEAF
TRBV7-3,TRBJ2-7,ASSLERGEQY
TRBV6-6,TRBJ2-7,ASSRRDRGFYEQY
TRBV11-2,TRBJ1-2,ASSDPQESARGYT
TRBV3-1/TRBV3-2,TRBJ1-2,ASSQEWTAAAHGYT
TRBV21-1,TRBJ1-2,ASSKERGGYT
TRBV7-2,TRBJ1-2,ASSLREGPAD
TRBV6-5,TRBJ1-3,ASSREGGQGNTIY
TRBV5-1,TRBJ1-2,ASSLSSNYGYT
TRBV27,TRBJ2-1,ASSPLVGEQF
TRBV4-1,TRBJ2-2,ASSQASGAGELF
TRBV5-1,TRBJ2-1,ASSLDGTGSSYNEQF
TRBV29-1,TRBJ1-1,SVDPEGTEAF
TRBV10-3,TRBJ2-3,AISESSSGSTDTQY
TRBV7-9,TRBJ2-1,ASSSYKGGNEQF
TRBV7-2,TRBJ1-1,ASSLFPGENTEAF
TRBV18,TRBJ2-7,ASSLGTDRRY
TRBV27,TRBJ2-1,ASSLRGRNEQF
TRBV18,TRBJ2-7,ASSPPRDPYEQY
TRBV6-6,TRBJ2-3,ASRTSGGGDTQY
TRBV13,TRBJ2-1,ASSLAEIYNEQF
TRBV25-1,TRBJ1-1,ASSKGGNTEAF
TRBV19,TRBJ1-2,ASSARQESYGYT
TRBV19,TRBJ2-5,ASMALGVSETQY
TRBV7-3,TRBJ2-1,ASSSQGGLNNEQF